The 24 T cell receptor beta chains below come from one sample, sequenced in a study of PD-1 blockade in classical Hodgkin lymphoma. The data were produced by immunoSEQ multiplex PCR, yet TCRdb's version contains in-frame clones alone and is incomplete. The sample lists 70,000 or so clones, more than 85% occurring once. Time point reported: newly diagnosed, previously untreated cHL patient sample. The specimen sequenced was peripheral blood mononuclear cells (PBMCs). These receptors were obtained from a human donor with classical Hodgkin lymphoma.

The chain has TRBV19 and TRBJ2-5; no firm D call. Germline V gene sequence: CDR1 LNHDA, CDR2 SQIVND (reference sequence). This CDR3 comprises 14 residues. The V and J ends lost 4 bases and 7 bases respectively, with 16 bases between them. The CDR3 reads CASSTAADASTQYF. For the CDR3, the DNA is TGTGCCAGTAGTACCGCGGCGGACGCCTCGACCCAGTACTTC.

This clone came up a few times. The chain uses TRBV6-6 and TRBJ2-5; TRBD2 matches 13 bases. This CDR3 spans 15 amino acids. V dropped 5 bases and J dropped 6; count of bases not matched to a gene: 6. Germline CDR1 and CDR2: MNHNY and SVGAGI (reference sequence). CDR3: CASSNGLAGVQTQYF. CDR3 nucleotides: TGTGCCAGCAGTAACGGACTAGCGGGAGTCCAGACCCAGTACTTC.

The rearrangement uses TRBV30 and TRBJ2-6, with 7 bases matching TRBD2. The junction had 14 bases not matched to a gene; V was cut back by 0 bases and J by 0 bases. The V gene's germline CDR1 is GTSNPN and CDR2 SVGIG (reference sequence). CDR3 length: 20 amino acids. The CDR3 DNA is TGTGCCTGGAGTGTGTTTGTGGGCGGGGGATCGTTCTCTGGGGCCAACGTCCTGACTTTC. Protein: CAWSVFVGGGSFSGANVLTF.

V gene TRBV15 combines with J gene TRBJ1-2; weak D call: TRBD1 (5 bases). Trimming removed 2 bases from V and 2 bases from J, with 12 bases in between. This CDR3 has 15 amino acids. The germline CDR1 and CDR2 sequences are LNHNV and YYDKDF (reference sequence). DNA of the CDR3: TGTGCCACCAGCAGACCGCCGGGGCGAAACTATGGCTACACCTTC. Translating gives CATSRPPGRNYGYTF.

The rearrangement joins TRBV23-1 to TRBJ2-7; the D is unclear. TRBV23-1 is an ORF, and what it does is uncertain. V lost 3 bases and J 5 bases, leaving 8 bases between the germline ends. The CDR3 totals 12 residues. The CDR3 here is CASSHGEDEQYF. In DNA form, the CDR3 reads TGCGCCAGCAGTCATGGGGAAGACGAGCAGTACTTC.

The genes are TRBV6-6 and TRBJ1-6, with 8 bases matching TRBD1. Trimming at V came to 6 bases and at J to 8 bases, leaving 3 bases not matched to a gene. Germline V gene sequence: CDR1 MNHNY, CDR2 SVGAGI (reference sequence). The CDR3 contains 13 residues. This CDR3 is CASRPQGDSPLHF. DNA for the CDR3: TGTGCCAGCAGGCCACAGGGGGATTCACCCCTCCACTTT.

The chain couples TRBV6-1 to TRBJ1-2, with D possibly being TRBD1 (6 bases). The V end lost 0 bases, the J end lost 7 bases, and 15 bases lay between the germline ends. Per the germline V gene, CDR1 is MNHNS and CDR2 is SASEGT. This CDR3 is built from 15 residues. The CDR3 nucleotides read TGTGCCAGCAGTGAAGCGTTCGTAAGGGGGGGTGGCTACACCTTC. It codes for CASSEAFVRGGGYTF.

The rearrangement uses TRBV5-1 and TRBJ1-3; the D is unclear. Germline CDR1 reads SGHRS; CDR2 reads YFSETQ. This CDR3 region has 15 residues. V was shortened by 0 bases and J by 0 bases, with 7 bases between the two germline ends. The CDR3 loop is CASSLGQVSGNTIYF. The CDR3 nucleotides read TGCGCCAGCAGCTTGGGGCAGGTCTCTGGAAACACCATATATTTT. The variable domain in full, completed from reference TRBV5-1 and TRBJ1-3, reads KAGVTQTPRYLIKTRGQQVTLSCSPISGHRSVSWYQQTPGQGLQFLFEYFSETQRNKGNFPGRFSGRQFSNSRSEMNVSTLELGDSALYLCASSLGQVSGNTIYFGEGSWLTVV.

V gene TRBV7-9 combines with J gene TRBJ1-2; TRBD1 agrees at 9 bases. CDR3 length: 13 residues. The J segment lost 8 bases and the V segment lost 5 bases, leaving 6 bases of the junction unmatched. Looked up from germline, CDR1 is SEHNR and CDR2 is FQNEAQ (reference sequence). The CDR3 region has the DNA TGTGCCAGCAGCCAGGACAGGGGCTACGGCTACACCTTC. Translation: CASSQDRGYGYTF.

This chain connects TRBV2 to TRBJ2-7; D is tentatively TRBD1 or TRBD2 (5 bases each). V lost 2 bases to trimming and J lost 0 bases, with 11 bases between them. Germline loops: CDR1 SNHLY, CDR2 FYNNEI. This CDR3 is built from 15 residues. The DNA of the CDR3 is TGTGCCAGCAGTGAAACCCGGGACCTCTCCTACGAGCAGTACTTC. Its translation: CASSETRDLSYEQYF.

Written as DNA, the CDR3 is TGTGCCAGCAGTTCGGCAGGGGTTTATAATTCACCCCTCCACTTT. It translates to CASSSAGVYNSPLHF. J is TRBJ1-6 and V is TRBV6-5; the D gene is possibly TRBD1 (6 bases). CDR3 size: 15 residues. Trimming removed 4 bases at V and 4 bases at J, with 11 bases between. CDR1 and CDR2 (germline): MNHEY, SVGAGI.

CDR3: CATSREGGTGALLGGYTF. For the CDR3, the DNA is TGTGCCACCAGCAGAGAAGGGGGGACAGGTGCCTTATTGGGTGGCTACACCTTC. This chain links TRBV15 with TRBJ1-2, with 8 bases identical to TRBD1. V lost 0 bases to trimming and J lost 7 bases; unmatched junction nucleotides: 16. Germline-derived CDR1 and CDR2 are LNHNV and YYDKDF (reference sequence). The length of the CDR3 is 18 residues.

This chain joins TRBV28 and TRBJ1-4, with unresolved D. Trimming stripped 5 bases from V and 0 bases from J, with 22 bases between. The CDR3 is 19 amino acids. Per germline, CDR1 MDHEN and CDR2 SYDVKM. The CDR3 sequence is CASSRIGQASHATNEKLFF. In nucleotides, the CDR3 is TGTGCCAGCAGTCGCATAGGGCAGGCAAGCCATGCAACTAATGAAAAACTGTTTTTT.

The rearrangement links TRBV2 to TRBJ2-7; D gene uncertain. CDR3 size: 12 residues. Deletions cut 6 bases from V and 1 base from J, with 7 bases between. Germline-derived CDR1 and CDR2 are SNHLY and FYNNEI. CDR3 in amino acids: CASSPSSYEQYF. The CDR3 DNA sequence: TGTGCCAGCAGCCCTAGTTCCTACGAGCAGTACTTC.

The J gene is TRBJ2-3, the V gene TRBV30; D call uncertain. The CDR3 consists of 12 residues. The germline CDR1 and CDR2 sequences are GTSNPN and SVGIG (reference sequence). CDR3 amino acids: CSWAFSTDTQYF. Written as DNA, the CDR3 is TGTTCATGGGCGTTCAGCACAGATACGCAGTATTTT.

The chain has TRBV4-2 and TRBJ2-2; D call uncertain. Trimming left V 7 bases short and J 6 bases short, with 9 bases between. This CDR3 region has 12 residues. CDR1 is LGHNA and CDR2 is YNFKEQ in the germline V gene. CDR3 loop: CASNGRSGELFF. In DNA form, the CDR3 reads TGTGCCAGCAATGGACGTTCCGGGGAGCTGTTTTTT.

The rearrangement joins TRBV7-2 to TRBJ2-3; the match to TRBD1 covers 7 bases. Germline CDR1 is SGHTA and CDR2 is FQGNSA. The CDR3 length is 15 residues. The J segment lost 2 bases and the V segment lost 0 bases, leaving 2 bases of the junction unmatched. CDR3 sequence reads: CASSLAGQFTDTQYF. CDR3 coding DNA: TGTGCCAGCAGCTTAGCGGGACAGTTCACAGATACGCAGTATTTT.

V is TRBV14 and J is TRBJ1-1; D call uncertain. This CDR3 has 14 residues. Germline CDR1 is SGHDN and CDR2 is FVKESK. Trimming left V 2 bases short and J 4 bases short, with 11 bases between. As DNA, the CDR3 is TGTGCCAGCAGCCAACTGGGCGTAAGCACTGAAGCTTTCTTT. This sequence encodes CASSQLGVSTEAFF.

The V and J genes are TRBV6-5 and TRBJ1-1, with a possible D match to TRBD1 (6 bases). The CDR3 totals 14 residues. V lost 5 bases and J lost 7, with 17 bases in between. Per the germline V gene, CDR1 is MNHEY and CDR2 is SVGAGI. CDR3 loop: CASSPPMRGGEAFF. Written as DNA, the CDR3 is TGTGCCAGCAGTCCCCCCATGAGAGGGGGTGAAGCTTTCTTT.

The CDR3 DNA reads TGTGCCAGCAGTGATCTACAGGGGTATATGGCTGAAGCTTTCTTT. Translated: CASSDLQGYMAEAFF. This chain uses TRBV28 with TRBJ1-1; 7 bases map to TRBD1. CDR1 and CDR2 from the germline V gene are MDHEN and SYDVKM. Trimming at V came to 5 bases and at J to 6 bases, leaving 12 bases not matched to a gene. This CDR3 has 15 residues. The complete variable domain, with remaining parts taken from reference TRBV28 and TRBJ1-1, reads DVKVTQSSRYLVKRTGEKVFLECVQDMDHENMFWYRQDPGLGLRLIYFSYDVKMKEKGDIPEGYSVSREKKERFSLILESASTNQTSMYLCASSDLQGYMAEAFFGQGTRLTVV.

The count of this clone is one. The genes are TRBV7-9 and TRBJ1-2, with D possibly being TRBD1 (5 bases). The CDR3 spans 14 residues. The germline gives CDR1 SEHNR, CDR2 FQNEAQ (reference sequence). Trimming took off 3 bases at V and 4 bases at J, with 12 bases between the two ends. The CDR3 region is CASSLGVGTYGYTF. The CDR3 coding sequence is TGTGCCAGCAGCTTGGGCGTTGGGACCTATGGCTACACCTTC.

The gene calls are TRBV29-1 and TRBJ1-6, with a tentative D call TRBD1 (6 bases). CDR1 and CDR2 (germline): SQVTM, ANQGSEA. This CDR3 is built from 16 residues. Trimming removed 5 bases at V and 9 bases at J, with 23 bases between. The CDR3 DNA sequence: TGCAGCGTTACTCCCCCAAGGGGGGATGGAAGTTCACCCCTCCACTTT. This sequence encodes CSVTPPRGDGSSPLHF.

This clone was detected only once. The chain employs TRBV5-5 and TRBJ2-1; the D is unclear. Trimming took 3 bases from V and 8 from J, leaving 12 bases between them. Germline V gene lookup returns CDR1 SGHKS and CDR2 YYEKEE (reference sequence). This CDR3 region has 13 residues. The CDR3 DNA is TGTGCCAGCAGCTACGGCGGTGCCTATGAGCAGTTCTTC. This translates into CASSYGGAYEQFF.

The chain employs TRBV30 and TRBJ1-2; D possibly corresponds to TRBD1 (6 bases). Germline assignment: CDR1 GTSNPN and CDR2 SVGIG (reference sequence). The CDR3 is 15 residues long. Trimming stripped 3 bases from V and 8 bases from J, with 22 bases between. The CDR3 DNA reads as TGTGCCTGGAGCGTCAGGAGGACAGTTGGAGGAGGCTACACCTTC. Translated: CAWSVRRTVGGGYTF.